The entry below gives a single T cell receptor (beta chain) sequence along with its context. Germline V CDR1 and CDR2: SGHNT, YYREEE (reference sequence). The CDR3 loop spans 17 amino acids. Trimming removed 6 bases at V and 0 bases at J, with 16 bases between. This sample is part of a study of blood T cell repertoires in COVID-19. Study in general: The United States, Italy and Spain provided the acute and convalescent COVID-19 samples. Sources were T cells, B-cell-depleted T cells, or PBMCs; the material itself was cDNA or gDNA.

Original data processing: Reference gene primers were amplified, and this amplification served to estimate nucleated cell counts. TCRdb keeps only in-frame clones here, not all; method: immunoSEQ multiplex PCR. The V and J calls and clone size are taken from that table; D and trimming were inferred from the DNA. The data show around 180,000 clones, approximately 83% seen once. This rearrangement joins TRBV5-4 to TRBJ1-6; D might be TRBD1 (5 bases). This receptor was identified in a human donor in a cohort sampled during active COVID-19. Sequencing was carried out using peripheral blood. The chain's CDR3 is CASTVARGSSYNSPLHF. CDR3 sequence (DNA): TGTGCCAGCACCGTAGCCCGGGGGAGCTCCTATAATTCACCCCTCCACTTT.